This T cell receptor beta chain was documented in a study of identifying expanded T cells in peripheral blood. Whole-study findings and limits: Differentially abundant clones: around 1.1 between replicates, about 15 at 2 to 3 weeks, less than 20 at four.

Note on this clone: Antigen: not known.

Method: immunoSEQ multiplex PCR; TCRdb's copy keeps in-frame clones and lacks some. Of about 83,000 clones listed, roughly 90% are singletons. The germline V gene encodes CDR1 MNHNS and CDR2 SASEGT. The CDR3 loop spans 15 amino acids. Trimming removed 4 bases at V and 2 bases at J, with 9 bases between. No infections or other immune events were documented during collection. The sequence was collected from a person aged 18-70 years in good health. Sequencing used blood. V and J are TRBV6-1 and TRBJ1-6; D is unclear. DNA of the CDR3: TGTGCCAGCAGTGTTGGGAGCCCCTATAATTCACCCCTCCACTTT. This translates into CASSVGSPYNSPLHF.